These 32 T cell receptor beta chains originate from one sample sequenced in a study of blood T cell repertoires in COVID-19. Method: immunoSEQ multiplex PCR; TCRdb's copy keeps in-frame clones and lacks some. The table lists 300,000 to 350,000 clones, roughly 90% of them singletons. Material: peripheral blood. All receptors come from an older woman with COVID-19, enrolled during active disease.

The rearrangement uses TRBV27 and TRBJ1-1; weak D call: TRBD1 (5 bases). Trimming removed 1 base at V and 6 bases at J, with 18 bases between. The CDR3 is 16 amino acids. In germline, CDR1 is MNHEY, CDR2 SMNVEV (reference sequence). DNA of the CDR3: TGTGCCAGCAGTTTATTCGGCCCTCAGGGCGGGGCTGAAGCTTTCTTT. It encodes CASSLFGPQGGAEAFF.

Comments on this clone: This CDR3 is also generated by other DNA sequences in the sample. The genes are TRBV18 and TRBJ1-2; no reliable D call. The CDR3 extends over 13 amino acids. Germline CDR1 is KGHSH and CDR2 is LQKENI. Trimming stripped 0 bases from V and 5 bases from J, with 7 bases between. CDR3 residues: CASSPPEGYGYTF. The DNA of the CDR3 is TGTGCCAGCTCACCACCCGAGGGATATGGCTACACCTTC. Combining the CDR3 with reference TRBV18 and TRBJ1-2 gives the whole variable domain NAGVMQNPRHLVRRRGQEARLRCSPMKGHSHVYWYRQLPEEGLKFMVYLQKENIIDESGMPKERFSAEFPKEGPSILRIQQVVRGDSAAYFCASSPPEGYGYTFGSGTRLTVV.

The rearrangement uses TRBV18 and TRBJ2-7; D may be TRBD2 (7 bases). Germline V gene data show CDR1 as KGHSH and CDR2 as LQKENI. The CDR3 is made up of 16 amino acids. V shed 2 bases and J shed 3 bases, with 17 bases lying between them. In nucleotides, the CDR3 is TGTGCCAGCTCACCAATGGGGGCAGGGAGGGACTACGAGCAGTACTTC. Residues: CASSPMGAGRDYEQYF.

To note about this clone: Other DNA sequences in this sample translate to the same CDR3. This CDR3 reads CASSLTGAEAFF. The DNA of the CDR3 is TGCGCCAGCAGCTTGACAGGGGCTGAAGCTTTCTTT. This chain uses TRBV5-1 with TRBJ1-1; 7 bases align to TRBD1. V lost 1 base, J lost 6 bases, and 0 bases stayed unmatched. From germline, CDR1 is SGHRS and CDR2 YFSETQ. CDR3 length: 12 amino acids.

This chain connects TRBV4-3 to TRBJ2-3, with 15 bases that match TRBD2. The trim removed 4 bases at V and 0 bases at J, leaving 5 bases unmatched. The CDR3 consists of 18 residues. Germline CDR1 LGHNA, CDR2 YSLEER. CDR3 in amino acids: CASSPGLAGGTSTDTQYF. The CDR3, as DNA: TGCGCCAGCAGCCCGGGACTAGCGGGGGGAACTAGCACAGATACGCAGTATTTT.

The CDR3 region has the DNA TGTGCCAGCAGTCCAGAGGCGGGGGGCACAGATACGCAGTATTTT. Its translation: CASSPEAGGTDTQYF. The chain employs TRBV6-6 and TRBJ2-3; 7 bases match TRBD2. Trimming at V came to 5 bases and at J to 1 base, leaving 6 bases not matched to a gene. The CDR3 is 15 amino acids. CDR1 MNHNY and CDR2 SVGAGI come from the germline V gene (reference sequence).

V gene TRBV7-3 combines with J gene TRBJ1-1; TRBD1 matches at 7 bases. CDR3 length equals 17 residues. The germline V gene has CDR1 SGHTA and CDR2 FQGTGA. Germline trimming cut 2 bases from V and 3 bases from J; bases unmatched to any gene: 12. CDR3 sequence: CASSLLPQGVGDTEAFF. CDR3 DNA: TGTGCCAGCAGCTTATTACCTCAGGGGGTAGGCGACACTGAAGCTTTCTTT.

This chain joins TRBV9 and TRBJ1-5; possible D gene TRBD1, 5 bases. The CDR3 spans 17 residues. CDR1 and CDR2 from the germline V gene are SGDLS and YYNGEE. Trimming pared 3 bases from V and 5 bases from J, leaving 21 bases between. This chain's CDR3 is CASSEKQSGEDDQPQHF. For the CDR3, the DNA is TGTGCCAGCAGCGAAAAGCAGTCGGGGGAGGACGATCAGCCCCAGCATTTT. Together with reference TRBV9 and TRBJ1-5, the CDR3 gives the full variable domain: DSGVTQTPKHLITATGQRVTLRCSPRSGDLSVYWYQQSLDQGLQFLIQYYNGEERAKGNILERFSAQQFPDLHSELNLSSLELGDSALYFCASSEKQSGEDDQPQHFGDGTRLSIL.

On this clone itself: Other nucleotide sequences from this sample produce the same CDR3. The genes are TRBV6-5 and TRBJ2-7; D unclear. Germline values: CDR1 MNHEY, CDR2 SVGAGI. CDR3 length: 14 amino acids. The V end lost 0 bases, the J end lost 0 bases, and 6 bases lay between the germline ends. CDR3 loop: CASSYSASSYEQYF. The CDR3 bases are TGTGCCAGCAGTTACTCGGCTAGCTCCTACGAGCAGTACTTC.

The chain has TRBV15 and TRBJ2-1; 8 nucleotides align to TRBD2. CDR3 size: 16 residues. The V gene end was trimmed by 0 bases and the J gene end by 6 bases; junction bases not matched to a gene: 7. The V gene's germline CDR1 is LNHNV and CDR2 YYDKDF (reference sequence). The CDR3 protein is CATSREGLAGVNEQFF. CDR3 DNA: TGTGCCACCAGCAGAGAGGGGCTAGCGGGCGTCAATGAGCAGTTCTTC.

The chain combines TRBV9 with TRBJ2-2; TRBD1 agrees at 7 bases. Germline V lookup: CDR1 SGDLS, CDR2 YYNGEE. This CDR3 spans 14 amino acids. The V segment lost 3 bases and the J segment 6 bases; nucleotides outside the gene matches: 5. This CDR3 is CASSETGVAGELFF. The CDR3, as DNA: TGTGCCAGCAGCGAAACAGGGGTGGCCGGGGAGCTGTTTTTT. The full variable domain, rest sourced from reference TRBV9 and TRBJ2-2, is DSGVTQTPKHLITATGQRVTLRCSPRSGDLSVYWYQQSLDQGLQFLIQYYNGEERAKGNILERFSAQQFPDLHSELNLSSLELGDSALYFCASSETGVAGELFFGEGSRLTVL.

The chain recombines TRBV2 with TRBJ1-2, with a weak D call TRBD1 (6 bases). V lost 6 bases, J lost 6 bases, and 11 bases lay in between. Germline assignment: CDR1 SNHLY and CDR2 FYNNEI. The CDR3 consists of 12 residues. CDR3 in amino acids: CASSRQENGYTF. CDR3 in DNA: TGTGCCAGCAGCAGACAGGAAAATGGCTACACCTTC.

Concerning this clone: This same CDR3 is encoded by further DNA sequences in the sample. The rearrangement joins TRBV30 to TRBJ1-1; no reliable D call. V lost 0 bases, J lost 3 bases, and 8 bases lay in between. This CDR3 is built from 13 residues. Germline CDR1 and CDR2: GTSNPN and SVGIG (reference sequence). The CDR3 coding sequence is TGTGCCTGGAGTGTATCGGGGTACACTGAAGCTTTCTTT. Amino acids: CAWSVSGYTEAFF.

The chain couples TRBV7-9 to TRBJ1-5; no clear D. The CDR3 length is 12 residues. V gave up 1 base and J gave up 5 bases, with 3 bases separating them. The germline V gene has CDR1 SEHNR and CDR2 FQNEAQ (reference sequence). CDR3 nucleotides: TGTGCCAGCAGCTTAGTAGATCAGCCCCAGCATTTT. Translation: CASSLVDQPQHF. The variable domain in full, with the rest retrieved from reference TRBV7-9 and TRBJ1-5, is DTGVSQNPRHKITKRGQNVTFRCDPISEHNRLYWYRQTLGQGPEFLTYFQNEAQLEKSRLLSDRFSAERPKGSFSTLEIQRTEQGDSAMYLCASSLVDQPQHFGDGTRLSIL.

Concerning this clone itself: The junction shows a germline mismatch at one end, possibly a read error. In nucleotides, the CDR3 is TGTGCCAGCAGGGAAGGACAGGGCCTCAATCAGCCCCAGCATTTT. The encoded protein is CASREGQGLNQPQHF. The V gene is TRBV2, the J gene TRBJ1-5, with TRBD1 matching over 8 bases. The CDR3 loop spans 15 amino acids. Germline V gene sequence: CDR1 SNHLY, CDR2 FYNNEI. The complete variable domain, with remaining parts taken from reference TRBV2 and TRBJ1-5, reads EPEVTQTPSHQVTQMGQEVILRCVPISNHLYFYWYRQILGQKVEFLVSFYNNEISEKSEIFDDQFSVERPDGSNFTLKIRSTKLEDSAMYFCASREGQGLNQPQHFGDGTRLSIL.

The chain has TRBV19 and TRBJ2-2; TRBD1 matches 10 bases. The CDR3 is 15 amino acids. The J segment lost 7 bases and the V segment lost 8 bases, leaving 10 bases of the junction unmatched. CDR1 and CDR2 from the germline V gene are LNHDA and SQIVND (reference sequence). CDR3 in DNA: TGTGCCAGTGGGTCTGGGACAGGGGAGGTCGGGGAGCTGTTTTTT. It specifies CASGSGTGEVGELFF.

This clone appeared a few times. The chain has TRBV5-4 and TRBJ2-3; D might be TRBD2 (6 bases). This CDR3 is built from 14 residues. Trimming shortened V by 0 bases and J by 8 bases, and 13 bases separated the two germline ends. Germline lookup yields CDR1 SGHNT and CDR2 YYREEE (reference sequence). The CDR3 spells CASSLAIAVSTQYF. DNA of the CDR3: TGTGCCAGCAGCTTGGCCATAGCGGTTAGTACGCAGTATTTT.

The chain joins TRBV29-1 to TRBJ1-1; 9 bases map to TRBD1. The CDR3 loop spans 13 amino acids. Germline loops: CDR1 SQVTM, CDR2 ANQGSEA. Germline trimming cut 7 bases from V and 1 base from J; bases unmatched to any gene: 4. The chain's CDR3 is CSANRGQNTEAFF. DNA of the CDR3: TGCAGCGCTAACAGGGGGCAGAACACTGAAGCTTTCTTT.

The chain links TRBV24-1 to TRBJ1-5; D not certain. Per the germline V gene, CDR1 is KGHDR and CDR2 is SFDVKD. V gave up 5 bases and J gave up 4 bases, with 5 bases separating them. The CDR3 has 12 amino acids. CDR3 coding DNA: TGTGCCACCAGTGGAGAGAATCAGCCCCAGCATTTT. Protein sequence: CATSGENQPQHF.

The chain links TRBV4-3 to TRBJ2-1; the D gene is possibly TRBD2 (7 bases). V was clipped by 0 bases and J by 1 base, with 13 bases between them. Germline-derived CDR1 and CDR2 are LGHNA and YSLEER. CDR3 length equals 17 residues. The CDR3, as DNA: TGCGCCAGCAGCCAAGAATGGGGGGGCGTATCCTACAATGAGCAGTTCTTC. This codes for CASSQEWGGVSYNEQFF.

The J gene is TRBJ2-4, the V gene TRBV10-3; TRBD1 agrees at 10 bases. Looked up from germline, CDR1 is ENHRY and CDR2 is SYGVKD. This CDR3 has 15 residues. Losses at the gene ends were 4 bases for V and 6 bases for J; bases not matched to a gene: 6. The CDR3 protein is CAISGAGTGVNIQYF. Written as DNA, the CDR3 is TGTGCCATCAGTGGGGCCGGGACAGGGGTAAACATTCAGTACTTC.

This sequence joins TRBV5-8 and TRBJ1-2, with D possibly TRBD1 on 5 matching bases. CDR1 SGHTS and CDR2 YDEGEE come from the germline V gene. Between the trimmed V and J ends, which lost 3 bases and 2 bases, there was a span of 11 bases. The CDR3 is made up of 14 amino acids. CDR3 amino acids: CASSSPQGNYGYTF. In DNA form, the CDR3 reads TGTGCCAGCAGCTCCCCTCAGGGAAACTATGGCTACACCTTC.

The chain is built from TRBV27 and TRBJ2-3, with TRBD1 identical over 9 bases. Germline loops: CDR1 MNHEY, CDR2 SMNVEV (reference sequence). Trimming took 5 bases from V and 4 from J; bases not matched to a gene: 7. The CDR3 is 15 residues long. In DNA, the CDR3 is TGTGCCAGCAGTCCGACAGGGGGTGCCGCAGATACGCAGTATTTT. Residues: CASSPTGGAADTQYF.

As regards this clone: The sample carries other DNA sequences with the same CDR3. The chain recombines TRBV7-2 with TRBJ1-3, with 7 nucleotides matching TRBD1. Germline V gene sequence: CDR1 SGHTA, CDR2 FQGNSA. Trimming cost V 5 bases and J 3 bases; bases outside gene matches: 7. The CDR3 is made up of 15 amino acids. The CDR3 sequence is CASSRTGEGGNTIYF. CDR3 nucleotides: TGTGCCAGCAGCCGTACAGGGGAAGGTGGAAACACCATATATTTT.

This chain connects TRBV5-1 to TRBJ2-7; the match to TRBD1 covers 9 bases. Trimming at V came to 3 bases and at J to 1 base, leaving 8 bases not matched to a gene. Germline values: CDR1 SGHRS, CDR2 YFSETQ. There are 16 residues in the CDR3. CDR3 nucleotide sequence: TGCGCCAGCAGCTCCCAAACAGGGGGCTCATCCTACGAGCAGTACTTC. It yields the protein CASSSQTGGSSYEQYF.

J is TRBJ1-5 and V is TRBV5-6, with a tentative D call TRBD1 (6 bases). Trimming pared 0 bases from V and 5 bases from J, leaving 12 bases between. CDR3 size: 15 residues. The germline gives CDR1 SGHDT, CDR2 YYEEEE. CDR3 in DNA: TGTGCCAGCAGCTTGGGGGGTGCAGGGGATCAGCCCCAGCATTTT. Residues: CASSLGGAGDQPQHF.

The chain recombines TRBV28 with TRBJ2-5, with D hard to call. Germline V gives CDR1 MDHEN, CDR2 SYDVKM. V lost 7 bases and J lost 7, with 19 bases in between. The CDR3 covers 14 residues. The CDR3 sequence is CASIEDKGGVTQYF. DNA for the CDR3: TGTGCCAGCATAGAGGATAAAGGTGGAGTGACCCAGTACTTC.

The rearrangement links TRBV27 to TRBJ2-2, with 9 bases identical to TRBD1. Trimming at V came to 4 bases and at J to 5 bases, leaving 5 bases not matched to a gene. Germline V gives CDR1 MNHEY, CDR2 SMNVEV (reference sequence). This CDR3 is 15 amino acids long. The CDR3 sequence is CASSSDRGRTGELFF. CDR3 in DNA: TGTGCCAGCAGTTCGGACAGGGGAAGGACCGGGGAGCTGTTTTTT.

The chain has TRBV21-1 and TRBJ2-7; TRBD1 is the table's D call, not checked against the DNA. TRBV21-1 is designated a pseudogene. The CDR3 has 17 residues. The CDR3 DNA is TGTGCCAGCAGCATCTCCTCCGGCGGACCAGGGATCTACGAGCAGTACTTC. Translation gives CASSISSGGPGIYEQYF.

CDR3 loop: CASSPPGTVAEAFF. CDR3 DNA sequence: TGTGCCAGCAGTCCGCCGGGGACAGTAGCTGAAGCTTTCTTT. The chain is built from TRBV28 and TRBJ1-1; TRBD1 agrees at 7 bases. V was pared by 5 bases and J by 6 bases, with 9 bases of the junction left unmatched. Germline V CDR1 and CDR2: MDHEN, SYDVKM. CDR3 length equals 14 residues.

This chain joins TRBV27 and TRBJ2-7; maybe TRBD1 (6 bases). V was clipped by 4 bases and J by 3 bases, with 13 bases between them. The CDR3 is 14 amino acids. The germline gives CDR1 MNHEY, CDR2 SMNVEV (reference sequence). CDR3 sequence: CASSWGRSFYEQYF. For the CDR3, the DNA is TGTGCCAGCAGTTGGGGGCGAAGCTTCTACGAGCAGTACTTC.

The chain combines TRBV29-1 with TRBJ1-1, with D unclear. The germline V gene has CDR1 SQVTM and CDR2 ANQGSEA. The V end was cut by 4 bases, the J end by 7 bases, with 10 bases between. The CDR3 consists of 11 residues. CDR3 residues: CSVGGVVEAFF. The CDR3 region has the DNA TGCAGCGTTGGAGGAGTGGTTGAAGCTTTCTTT.